A single sample gave rise to the 21 T cell receptor beta chains below, sequenced in a study of identical twins. TCRdb analysed the 5' RACE reads with MiXCR anew, one entry per CDR3 protein. Among 500,000 to 550,000 distinct CDR3 sequences, 22% were seen once, and the ten largest hold 0.91%. The sample was also linked to a second study, of T cells expressing NK-cell markers.

Specimen: CD4+ T cells sorted from blood. The receptor set was obtained from a young woman in good health.

The gene calls are TRBV29-1 and TRBJ2-1, with 8 bases aligning to TRBD2. The CDR3 extends over 13 amino acids. Trimming removed 3 bases from V and 7 bases from J; junction bases left unmatched: 5. From germline, CDR1 is SQVTM and CDR2 ANQGSEA. CDR3: CSVDSGKRNEQFF. The CDR3 DNA follows: TGCAGCGTTGATAGCGGGAAAAGGAATGAGCAGTTCTTC.

The gene calls are TRBV6-6 and TRBJ1-4, with 9 bases aligning to TRBD1. The CDR3 covers 13 residues. V lost 11 bases and J lost 6; bases outside the gene matches: 7. Germline V lookup: CDR1 MNHNY, CDR2 SVGAGI (reference sequence). The CDR3 region has the DNA TGTGCCGAACGACAGGGGGGCGATGAAAAACTGTTTTTT. Translating gives CAERQGGDEKLFF.

A few counts support this clonotype. The chain joins TRBV6-2 or TRBV6-3 to TRBJ2-1; 7 bases agree with TRBD2. V gave up 6 bases and J gave up 8 bases; unmatched junction bases: 13. The germline V gene encodes CDR1 MNHEY and CDR2 SVGEGT. This CDR3 is built from 15 residues. CDR3 nucleotide sequence: TGTGCCAGCAGCTTTCCCCTCAGAGGGAGGGATGAGCAGTTCTTC. It codes for CASSFPLRGRDEQFF.

This clonotype appeared a few times. J is TRBJ2-7 and V is TRBV24-1, with D unresolved. V was shortened by 3 bases and J by 4 bases, with 6 bases between the two germline ends. CDR1 KGHDR and CDR2 SFDVKD come from the germline V gene. CDR3 length: 12 amino acids. Here the CDR3 DNA reads TGTGCCACCAGTGATCTCGAATACGAGCAGTACTTC. Its protein is CATSDLEYEQYF.

This CDR3 reads CASSYKGASSGNTIYF. CDR3 in DNA: TGTGCCAGCAGTTACAAGGGCGCCAGCTCTGGAAACACCATATATTTT. The gene calls are TRBV6-5 and TRBJ1-3; D unresolved. CDR1 is MNHEY and CDR2 is SVGAGI in the germline V gene. Trimming took off 2 bases at V and 0 bases at J, with 11 bases between the two ends. This CDR3 spans 16 amino acids.

CDR3 sequence reads: CASSPQTGLGEKLFF. CDR3 DNA sequence: TGTGCCAGCAGTCCGCAGACAGGGTTGGGGGAAAAACTGTTTTTT. The chain uses TRBV7-2 and TRBJ1-4; 7 positions match TRBD1. Germline V gene sequence: CDR1 SGHTA, CDR2 FQGNSA. The CDR3 contains 15 residues. Germline trimming cut 6 bases from V and 8 bases from J; bases unmatched to any gene: 12.

This clonotype was observed a few times. The rearrangement uses TRBV30 and TRBJ2-5; D is ambiguous. The germline V gene encodes CDR1 GTSNPN and CDR2 SVGIG (reference sequence). The V and J ends lost 2 bases and 4 bases respectively, with 8 bases between them. CDR3 length: 12 residues. The chain's CDR3 is CAWSTTGETQYF. In DNA, the CDR3 is TGTGCCTGGAGTACCACGGGAGAGACCCAGTACTTC.

J is TRBJ2-1 and V is TRBV20-1; a weak D match, TRBD1 (6 bases). CDR1 is DFQATT and CDR2 is SNEGSKA in the germline V gene (reference sequence). Deletions cut 3 bases from V and 9 bases from J, with 15 bases between. The CDR3 extends over 13 amino acids. The CDR3 spells CSASSALQGEQFF. DNA for the CDR3: TGCAGTGCTAGTAGCGCCTTACAGGGTGAGCAGTTCTTC.

The chain links TRBV20-1 to TRBJ1-1; D is unresolved. Trimming shortened V by 6 bases and J by 3 bases, and 17 bases separated the two germline ends. Per germline, CDR1 DFQATT and CDR2 SNEGSKA (reference sequence). The length of the CDR3 is 14 residues. CDR3 coding DNA: TGCAGTGCCACTGCGCCGGGGTTTGACACTGAAGCTTTCTTT. Encoded protein: CSATAPGFDTEAFF.

This clonotype was detected many times. This chain uses TRBV20-1 with TRBJ2-1; D is possibly TRBD2 (6 bases). The CDR3 spans 12 residues. The germline V gene encodes CDR1 DFQATT and CDR2 SNEGSKA (reference sequence). With 3 bases removed from V and 7 bases from J, the gap between germline ends came to 10 bases. Here the CDR3 DNA reads TGCAGTGCTAGGGGGACTTGGAATGAGCAGTTCTTC. Its translation is CSARGTWNEQFF.

The chain carries TRBV7-2 and TRBJ2-3; D ambiguous. The CDR3 covers 14 residues. V was trimmed by 2 bases and J by 4 bases, leaving 10 bases between them. Germline CDR1 SGHTA, CDR2 FQGNSA. CDR3 protein: CASSLSLLADTQYF. For the CDR3, the DNA is TGTGCCAGCAGCTTATCTCTTCTGGCAGATACGCAGTATTTT.

V is TRBV18 and J is TRBJ1-1, with 8 bases that match TRBD1. Germline values: CDR1 KGHSH, CDR2 LQKENI. J was trimmed by 1 base and V by 4 bases; bases with no gene match: 5. The CDR3 extends over 15 amino acids. The chain's CDR3 is CASSQQQGENTEAFF. CDR3 DNA sequence: TGTGCCAGCTCACAACAACAGGGGGAGAACACTGAAGCTTTCTTT.

This clonotype has just a few counts. The rearrangement uses TRBV6-5 and TRBJ2-4; D not resolved. The germline gives CDR1 MNHEY, CDR2 SVGAGI. Deletions cut 0 bases from V and 3 bases from J, with 9 bases between. This CDR3 has 15 amino acids. The CDR3 reads CASSYSSPSKNIQYF. The CDR3, as DNA: TGTGCCAGCAGTTACTCGAGCCCGAGCAAAAACATTCAGTACTTC.

This rearrangement joins TRBV5-2 to TRBJ2-1; the table's D call, TRBD1, has no DNA check behind it. TRBV5-2 is recorded as a pseudogene. The CDR3 totals 13 residues. The CDR3 nucleotides are TGTGCCAGGGGCACTGGGACGGGCAATGAGCAGTTCTTC. Its protein product is CARGTGTGNEQFF.

The chain links TRBV7-9 to TRBJ2-6, with a weak D call TRBD1 (5 bases). The CDR3 loop spans 16 amino acids. Germline loops: CDR1 SEHNR, CDR2 FQNEAQ (reference sequence). V dropped 7 bases and J dropped 0 bases, with 13 bases sitting between them. CDR3 sequence reads: CASTQQGLSGANVLTF. The CDR3 coding sequence is TGTGCCAGCACCCAGCAGGGCCTCTCTGGGGCCAACGTCCTGACTTTC.

The V and J genes are TRBV7-9 and TRBJ1-2; 7 bases are a match to TRBD1. J was trimmed by 8 bases and V by 5 bases; bases with no gene match: 11. There are 14 residues in the CDR3. Germline values: CDR1 SEHNR, CDR2 FQNEAQ (reference sequence). CDR3 loop: CASSKTGFVKGYTF. CDR3 bases: TGTGCCAGCAGCAAGACAGGGTTCGTGAAAGGCTACACCTTC.

The V call is TRBV2, the J call TRBJ2-7; D unresolved. The CDR3 extends over 10 amino acids. Germline CDR1 is SNHLY and CDR2 is FYNNEI. V gave up 4 bases and J gave up 6 bases, with 4 bases separating them. This CDR3 reads CASSVREQYF. The CDR3 bases are TGTGCCAGCAGTGTCCGCGAGCAGTACTTC.

This clonotype was counted between two and nine times. V gene TRBV25-1 combines with J gene TRBJ1-2; D ambiguous. Trimming left V 1 base short and J 8 bases short, with 23 bases between. This CDR3 is 17 amino acids long. In germline, CDR1 is MGHDK, CDR2 SYGVNS. The CDR3: CASSELLGLLKGEGYTF. In DNA form, the CDR3 reads TGTGCCAGCAGTGAATTGTTGGGCCTCCTGAAAGGAGAGGGCTACACCTTC.

The table lists this clonotype with a few counts. The V gene is TRBV5-6, the J gene TRBJ2-3; 12 bases align to TRBD2. This CDR3 region has 17 residues. Looked up from germline, CDR1 is SGHDT and CDR2 is YYEEEE. V lost 6 bases to trimming and J lost 4 bases; unmatched junction nucleotides: 12. The CDR3, as DNA: TGTGCCAGCATCCTCCTAGCGGGAGGGCCTCGGGCAGATACGCAGTATTTT. It specifies CASILLAGGPRADTQYF.

This clonotype occurred a few times. J is TRBJ2-7 and V is TRBV28; 9 bases align to TRBD1. The V gene end was trimmed by 7 bases and the J gene end by 2 bases; junction bases not matched to a gene: 6. The CDR3 sequence is 14 residues long. Germline V lookup: CDR1 MDHEN, CDR2 SYDVKM. The CDR3 here is CASKGGTGPYEQYF. As DNA, the CDR3 is TGTGCCAGCAAGGGGGGGACAGGGCCCTACGAGCAGTACTTC.

The chain links TRBV7-9 to TRBJ1-1; D unresolved. Germline lookup yields CDR1 SEHNR and CDR2 FQNEAQ (reference sequence). The CDR3 is made up of 14 amino acids. Trimming left V 5 bases short and J 5 bases short, with 15 bases between. In DNA, the CDR3 is TGTGCCAGCAGCCTCGTAGTTTTGGGGACTGAAGCTTTCTTT. As protein: CASSLVVLGTEAFF.